This section outlines one TCR beta chain sequence together with its context. What it recognizes is unknown. Germline values: CDR1 SEHNR, CDR2 FQNEAQ (reference sequence). Trimming removed 2 bases from V and 1 base from J; junction bases left unmatched: 4. The CDR3 length is 15 residues. This specimen comes from a study of cytomegalovirus exposure and HLA in healthy donors. Study conclusions and caveats: The study put roughly 160 TCR beta chains on its list as cytomegalovirus-associated.

Profiled with immunoSEQ multiplex PCR; TCRdb holds only in-frame clones, not every one. The sample yields about 220,000 clones, about 91% seen once. The sequence derives from a woman between 18 and 29 years old in good health and CMV-seronegative. The specimen sequenced was PBMCs. The chain employs TRBV7-9 and TRBJ2-5; 7 positions agree with TRBD1. The CDR3 protein is CASSLRDRVQETQYF. The CDR3, as DNA: TGTGCCAGCAGCTTACGCGACAGGGTCCAAGAGACCCAGTACTTC.